This T cell receptor (beta chain) was obtained from a study of T cells after posttransplantation cyclophosphamide. General observations from the study: Recipient CMV seropositivity and CMV reactivation strongly tracked TRB clonality.

With respect to this clone: Antigen: not known.

Clones were sequenced by immunoSEQ multiplex PCR, and TCRdb holds only the in-frame ones, with some missing. The sample consists of roughly 30,000 clones, 80% to 90% of them appearing once. Sequencing was done on a sample of PBMCs. The TCR was taken from a woman in her thirties or forties with a blood cancer, CMV-positive, and with a related stem cell donor.

The DNA of the CDR3 is TGCGCCAGCAGCTTCGGCGGCTCAACCTCCTACAATGAGCAGTTCTTC. It specifies CASSFGGSTSYNEQFF. V is TRBV5-1 and J is TRBJ2-1, with D uncertain. Germline values: CDR1 SGHRS, CDR2 YFSETQ. CDR3 length: 16 residues. The V gene lost 2 bases and the J gene lost 0 bases, with 12 bases spanning the gap. The complete variable domain, with remaining parts taken from reference TRBV5-1 and TRBJ2-1, reads KAGVTQTPRYLIKTRGQQVTLSCSPISGHRSVSWYQQTPGQGLQFLFEYFSETQRNKGNFPGRFSGRQFSNSRSEMNVSTLELGDSALYLCASSFGGSTSYNEQFFGPGTRLTVL.